This record concerns one T cell receptor beta chain sequence. Its antigen remains unknown. This specimen comes from a study of T cell responses to AZD1222 COVID-19 vaccine. In germline, CDR1 is LGHNA, CDR2 YSLEER. Trimming took 4 bases from V and 7 from J, leaving 16 bases between them. CDR3 length: 14 residues. Method: immunoSEQ multiplex PCR; TCRdb's copy keeps in-frame clones and lacks some. This table has approximately 150,000 clones, approximately 88% appearing once. Study-level results: With two AZD1222 doses given, Spike-specific TCR breadth and depth both rose.

The sequence derives from an adult who received the MenACWY meningococcal vaccine as a control. The rearrangement links TRBV4-3 to TRBJ1-2, with D possibly matching TRBD1 (5 bases). Sequencing used peripheral blood, obtained 28 days after the second dose of the MenACWY control vaccine. CDR3 bases: TGCGCCAGCAGCCCTCAATGGGGGAATGGTGGCTACACCTTC. It translates to CASSPQWGNGGYTF.